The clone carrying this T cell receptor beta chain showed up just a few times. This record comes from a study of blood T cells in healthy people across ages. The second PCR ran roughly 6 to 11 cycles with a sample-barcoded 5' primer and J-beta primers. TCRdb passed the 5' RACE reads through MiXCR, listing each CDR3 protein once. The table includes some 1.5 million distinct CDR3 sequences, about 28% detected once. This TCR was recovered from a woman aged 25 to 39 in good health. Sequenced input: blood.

CDR3: CASSFAGGKTYEQYF. The CDR3 nucleotides are TGTGCCAGCAGTTTCGCGGGGGGGAAAACCTACGAGCAGTACTTC. The chain carries TRBV12-3 or TRBV12-4 and TRBJ2-7; 9 bases align to TRBD2. The CDR3 length is 15 residues. The V segment lost 3 bases and the J segment 2 bases; nucleotides outside the gene matches: 5.